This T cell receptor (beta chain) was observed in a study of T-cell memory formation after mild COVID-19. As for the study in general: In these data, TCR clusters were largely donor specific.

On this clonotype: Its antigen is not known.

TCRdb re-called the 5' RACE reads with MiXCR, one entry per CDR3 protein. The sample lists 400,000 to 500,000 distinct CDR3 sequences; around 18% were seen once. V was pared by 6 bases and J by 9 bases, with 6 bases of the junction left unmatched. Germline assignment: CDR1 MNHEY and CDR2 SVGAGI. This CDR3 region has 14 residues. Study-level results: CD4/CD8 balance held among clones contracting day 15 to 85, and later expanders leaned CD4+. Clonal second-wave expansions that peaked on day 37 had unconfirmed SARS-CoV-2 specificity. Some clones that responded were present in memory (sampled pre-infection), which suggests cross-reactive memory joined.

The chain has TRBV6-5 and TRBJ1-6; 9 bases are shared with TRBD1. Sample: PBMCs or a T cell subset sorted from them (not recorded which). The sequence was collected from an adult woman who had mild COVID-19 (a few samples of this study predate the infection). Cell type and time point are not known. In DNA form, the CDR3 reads TGTGCCAGCAGGGGTGGACAGGGGAGTTCACCCCTCCACTTT. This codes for CASRGGQGSSPLHF.